This TCR beta chain comes out of a study of cytomegalovirus exposure and HLA in healthy donors. Overall study findings and caveats: The authors considered a cluster of highly shared sequence variants likely to be a sequencing artifact. In a later analysis, productive TCRs from donors in an Asian-associated ancestry cluster reportedly carried fewer N-insertions than the cohort mean. A later examination showed that TCR association rates differed by HLA locus, with DRB1 most and HLA-C fewest. A link between a missense DCLRE1C variant and TCR beta V- and J-gene trimming emerged from a later analysis.

A multiplex PCR was run with 60 Vbeta primers and 13 Jbeta primers. Sequenced by immunoSEQ multiplex PCR; TCRdb stores in-frame clones only, minus some. Seen here are around 200,000 clones, about 80% observed once, and the top ten hold about 6%. As concerns this clone: The antigen remains undetermined.

V was pared by 2 bases and J by 7 bases, with 18 bases between. The length of the CDR3 is 15 residues. CDR1 and CDR2 (germline): SGHDT, YYEEEE. The chain uses TRBV5-6 and TRBJ1-2; possibly TRBD1 for D (5 bases). The clonotype was recovered from a man aged 35-49 years in good health and CMV-seropositive. Sequenced: PBMCs. CDR3 in amino acids: CASSFFGAQSRGYTF. The CDR3 coding sequence is TGTGCCAGCAGCTTTTTTGGGGCCCAATCGCGTGGCTACACCTTC.